One and the same sample provided the 19 T cell receptor beta chains below, sequenced in a study of preoperative IRX-2 immunotherapy in early breast cancer (dated by TCRdb to about 2019). Library generation was performed with the immunoSEQ multiplex PCR assay. In TCRdb, the immuneACCESS table is reduced to in-frame sequences with V and J assigned. These tables do not hold every clone; where another copy was compared, an unresolved V gene accounts for under half, and the others remain unexplained. The sample table lists about 23,000 clones, approximately 90% of them with a count of one. The biggest ten clones account for roughly 8.9% of the sample. The sample's treatment or condition, from its label and the paper: preoperative locoregional IRX-2 cytokine immunotherapy. The sequences come from tumor tissue, collected after IRX-2 immunotherapy. The receptors were gathered from a human donor with breast cancer.

For this clone: Compared with germline, one end of the junction differs, possibly owing to a read error. The chain has TRBV28 and TRBJ2-7; perhaps TRBD1 as D (6 bases). The CDR3 is made up of 14 amino acids. Germline V gene data show CDR1 as MDHEN and CDR2 as SYDVKM. CDR3 bases: TGTGCCAGCAGTTTTCAGGGGAGCTTCAACGAGCAGCACTTC. As protein: CASSFQGSFNEQHF.

The chain is built from TRBV29-1 and TRBJ2-3, with 7 bases matching TRBD1. CDR1 and CDR2 from the germline V gene are SQVTM and ANQGSEA. Trimming at V came to 5 bases and at J to 3 bases, leaving 2 bases not matched to a gene. The CDR3 sequence is 12 residues long. The CDR3 region has the DNA TGCAGCGTTACAGGGGCAACAGATACGCAGTATTTT. This encodes CSVTGATDTQYF.

V is TRBV27 and J is TRBJ1-4, with 10 bases matching TRBD1. The junction had 5 bases not matched to a gene; V was cut back by 5 bases and J by 8 bases. Germline CDR1 reads MNHEY; CDR2 reads SMNVEV (reference sequence). The CDR3 runs to 14 residues. As DNA, the CDR3 is TGTGCCAGCAGTCCTGGACAGGGGGGCGAAAAACTGTTTTTT. Amino acids: CASSPGQGGEKLFF. The full variable domain, its missing parts supplied by reference TRBV27 and TRBJ1-4, is EAQVTQNPRYLITVTGKKLTVTCSQNMNHEYMSWYRQDPGLGLRQIYYSMNVEVTDKGDVPEGYKVSRKEKRNFPLILESPSPNQTSLYFCASSPGQGGEKLFFGSGTQLSVL.

The V gene is TRBV29-1, the J gene TRBJ2-5; possible D gene TRBD2, 6 bases. The CDR3 is 12 amino acids. In germline, CDR1 is SQVTM, CDR2 ANQGSEA. Trimming stripped 4 bases from V and 1 base from J, with 7 bases between. The CDR3 coding sequence is TGCAGCGTTGTGCGGGGCCAAGAGACCCAGTACTTC. Translating it yields CSVVRGQETQYF.

This clone was observed once. The V and J genes are TRBV10-3 and TRBJ2-2; no clear D gene. Germline values: CDR1 ENHRY, CDR2 SYGVKD. The CDR3 has 14 amino acids. The V and J ends lost 11 bases and 3 bases respectively, with 16 bases between them. The CDR3 sequence is CAASLGRDTGELFF. The CDR3, as DNA: TGTGCCGCCTCCCTGGGCCGGGACACCGGGGAGCTGTTTTTT.

The chain has TRBV4-2 and TRBJ2-5, with TRBD2 matching over 10 bases. After removal of 4 bases from V and 4 bases from J, the junction contained 9 bases not matched to a gene. CDR3 length: 16 amino acids. The V gene's germline CDR1 is LGHNA and CDR2 YNFKEQ. The CDR3 spells CASSPAGGRRRETQYF. The CDR3 nucleotides read TGTGCCAGCAGCCCAGCGGGAGGGCGGAGGAGAGAGACCCAGTACTTC.

This chain joins TRBV11-2 and TRBJ2-7; D possibly corresponds to TRBD2 (5 bases). The CDR3 has 15 amino acids. The germline V gene encodes CDR1 SGHAT and CDR2 FQNNGV. V was pared by 1 base and J by 5 bases, with 15 bases between. In DNA form, the CDR3 reads TGTGCCAGCAGCTTAGGAGGGAGTAGGTCTAACGAGCAGTACTTC. It yields the protein CASSLGGSRSNEQYF.

This clone was seen only once. The chain employs TRBV25-1 and TRBJ2-2; TRBD1 matches 8 bases. The J segment lost 7 bases and the V segment lost 8 bases, leaving 15 bases of the junction unmatched. This CDR3 has 16 residues. Per the germline V gene, CDR1 is MGHDK and CDR2 is SYGVNS. The CDR3 here is CASRADGQGAFGELFF. DNA of the CDR3: TGTGCCAGCCGCGCGGATGGGCAGGGGGCCTTCGGGGAGCTGTTTTTT.

The chain couples TRBV14 to TRBJ2-2; 7 bases agree with TRBD1. Per the germline V gene, CDR1 is SGHDN and CDR2 is FVKESK. V lost 6 bases, J lost 5 bases, and 6 bases stayed unmatched. CDR3 length: 14 residues. The CDR3 here is CASSRQGLTGELFF. DNA for the CDR3: TGTGCCAGCAGTCGACAGGGTCTAACCGGGGAGCTGTTTTTT.

The chain carries TRBV5-4 and TRBJ1-2; 7 positions match TRBD1. Germline loops: CDR1 SGHNT, CDR2 YYREEE (reference sequence). The CDR3 runs to 14 residues. V dropped 7 bases and J dropped 8; count of bases not matched to a gene: 14. The DNA for the CDR3 is TGTGCCAGCCTCTCTCTACAGGGAGGGGGCGGCTACACCTTC. This translates into CASLSLQGGGGYTF.

V usage is TRBV5-6 and J usage is TRBJ2-1; a weak D match, TRBD1 (5 bases). V was clipped by 0 bases and J by 7 bases, with 20 bases between them. Germline V gene lookup returns CDR1 SGHDT and CDR2 YYEEEE. This CDR3 has 17 amino acids. The CDR3 protein is CASSLAGLQGGLNEQFF. CDR3 in DNA: TGTGCCAGCAGCTTGGCCGGGTTGCAGGGTGGCTTGAATGAGCAGTTCTTC.

The V and J genes are TRBV19 and TRBJ2-5; the match to TRBD1 covers 7 bases. V dropped 6 bases and J dropped 5; count of bases not matched to a gene: 21. This CDR3 comprises 18 residues. The V gene's germline CDR1 is LNHDA and CDR2 SQIVND (reference sequence). CDR3 amino acids: CASSQRGHLTGLRETQYF. CDR3 nucleotides: TGTGCCAGTAGCCAAAGGGGTCACCTGACAGGGTTGAGGGAGACCCAGTACTTC. Supplemented by reference TRBV19 and TRBJ2-5, the full variable domain reads DGGITQSPKYLFRKEGQNVTLSCEQNLNHDAMYWYRQDPGQGLRLIYYSQIVNDFQKGDIAEGYSVSREKKESFPLTVTSAQKNPTAFYLCASSQRGHLTGLRETQYFGPGTRLLVL.

The chain recombines TRBV5-8 with TRBJ1-1; D unclear. Trimming cost V 4 bases and J 1 base, with 17 bases left between them. This CDR3 has 16 amino acids. Germline V gene lookup returns CDR1 SGHTS and CDR2 YDEGEE. CDR3 protein: CASSPRRRGWNTEAFF. The CDR3 coding sequence is TGTGCCAGCAGCCCCCGTCGTCGTGGATGGAACACTGAAGCTTTCTTT.

V usage is TRBV5-8 and J usage is TRBJ2-3, with 7 positions matching TRBD1. Germline V CDR1 and CDR2: SGHTS, YDEGEE. The CDR3 covers 15 residues. Trimming at V came to 5 bases and at J to 4 bases, leaving 10 bases not matched to a gene. This chain's CDR3 is CASSSGTAAPDTQYF. The CDR3 nucleotides read TGTGCCAGCAGTTCCGGGACAGCAGCCCCAGATACGCAGTATTTT.

The chain employs TRBV29-1 and TRBJ2-7; D remains unclear. The germline V and J ends were trimmed by 0 bases and 1 base, with 4 bases remaining between them. Germline V gene data show CDR1 as SQVTM and CDR2 as ANQGSEA. This CDR3 has 12 residues. CDR3 coding DNA: TGCAGCGTTGAAGAGGGGTCCTACGAGCAGTACTTC. This translates into CSVEEGSYEQYF.

The CDR3 DNA is TGTGCCAGCAGCTTATCCGGGCGGCTCGATGAAAAACTGTTTTTT. Its protein product is CASSLSGRLDEKLFF. The V gene is TRBV11-2, the J gene TRBJ1-4; no clear D gene. CDR1 is SGHAT, CDR2 FQNNGV, per germline. The V end was cut by 2 bases, the J end by 6 bases, with 13 bases between. The CDR3 sequence is 15 residues long.

The J gene is TRBJ2-2, the V gene TRBV7-8; 9 positions agree with TRBD1. The germline V gene encodes CDR1 SGHVS and CDR2 FQNEAQ. This CDR3 contains 15 residues. Trimming at V came to 3 bases and at J to 3 bases, leaving 2 bases not matched to a gene. CDR3 sequence (DNA): TGTGCCAGCAGCTTTGGGACAGGGCACACCGGGGAGCTGTTTTTT. Its protein is CASSFGTGHTGELFF.

This chain connects TRBV28 to TRBJ1-2; 8 bases line up with TRBD1. CDR3 length: 13 residues. Looked up from germline, CDR1 is MDHEN and CDR2 is SYDVKM. The ends lost 6 bases at V and 4 bases at J; junction bases unmatched: 4. The DNA for the CDR3 is TGTGCCAGCAGAAAGACAGGGGCCTATGGCTACACCTTC. It codes for CASRKTGAYGYTF.

The chain combines TRBV6-1 with TRBJ2-7; 7 bases are a match to TRBD1. With 5 bases clipped from V and 4 bases from J, the junction kept 8 bases outside the gene matches. This CDR3 region has 14 residues. Germline-derived CDR1 and CDR2 are MNHNS and SASEGT. CDR3 DNA: TGTGCCAGCAGTCCCCCGGGACAGTATTACGAGCAGTACTTC. It encodes CASSPPGQYYEQYF.